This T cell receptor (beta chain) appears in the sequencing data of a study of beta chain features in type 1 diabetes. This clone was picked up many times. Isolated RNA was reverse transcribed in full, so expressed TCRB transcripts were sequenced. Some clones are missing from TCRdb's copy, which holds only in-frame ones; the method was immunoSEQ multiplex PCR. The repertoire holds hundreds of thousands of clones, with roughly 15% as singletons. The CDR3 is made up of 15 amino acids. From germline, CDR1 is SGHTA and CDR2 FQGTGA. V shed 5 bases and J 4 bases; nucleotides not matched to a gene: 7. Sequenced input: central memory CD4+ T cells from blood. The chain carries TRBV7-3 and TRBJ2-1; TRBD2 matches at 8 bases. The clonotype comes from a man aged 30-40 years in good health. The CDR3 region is CASSRGGTGYNEQFF. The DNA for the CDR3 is TGTGCCAGCAGCCGGGGGGGAACAGGTTACAATGAGCAGTTCTTC.